One T cell receptor (beta chain) is described in this entry. Its cognate antigen is unknown. The data originate from a study of T cell responses to AZD1222 COVID-19 vaccine. Study-level results: Clonal diversity may have been underestimated, and the donors were mostly white British, with more females than males.

Only in-frame clones appear in the TCRdb table, and some are missing; sequencing was by immunoSEQ multiplex PCR. The sample has about 110,000 clones, around 90% seen once. This CDR3 has 13 residues. From germline, CDR1 is KGHDR and CDR2 SFDVKD. V was clipped by 11 bases and J by 6 bases; unmatched bases: 8. The input for sequencing was peripheral blood, taken on day 0 of AZD1222 vaccination. The receptor comes from an adult in good health. The rearrangement uses TRBV24-1 and TRBJ1-2, with 10 nucleotides matching TRBD1. DNA for the CDR3: TGTGCCAGCAGCGACAGGGGGCGGGATGGCTACACCTTC. This codes for CASSDRGRDGYTF.